Following are 2 T cell receptor beta chains from one sample sequenced in a study of long-term antiretroviral therapy in people with HIV. Samples were assayed with immunoSEQ v3.0 at survey level. TCRdb keeps only in-frame clones here, not all; method: immunoSEQ multiplex PCR. The sample carries roughly 19,000 clones, 82% recorded once. The sequencing here drew on unsorted PBMCs, taken 2.4 years after starting antiretroviral therapy. These receptors originate from a man between 35 and 55 years old with HIV.

The genes are TRBV29-1 and TRBJ1-2; possible D gene TRBD1, 5 bases. Germline V gene lookup returns CDR1 SQVTM and CDR2 ANQGSEA. The germline V and J ends were trimmed by 7 bases and 8 bases, with 20 bases remaining between them. CDR3 length: 13 amino acids. CDR3 DNA sequence: TGCAGCGCCGGGACGGGACCCGATTCGGGCTACACCTTC. It yields the protein CSAGTGPDSGYTF.

This sequence joins TRBV10-3 and TRBJ2-7, with 7 bases aligning to TRBD1. There are 13 residues in the CDR3. Germline loops: CDR1 ENHRY, CDR2 SYGVKD. J gave up 7 bases and V 6 bases, and 9 bases lay outside the gene matches. The CDR3 region is CAISVQRGLEQYF. CDR3 coding DNA: TGTGCCATCAGCGTCCAAAGGGGGCTTGAGCAGTACTTC.